This T cell receptor beta chain was identified during a study of PD-L1 blockade in urothelial cancer (dated 2017 in TCRdb). Looking at the study overall: Every patient began therapy in about 2014 and was given atezolizumab 1,200 mg intravenously every 3 weeks. About 90% of the roughly 29 patients were males with bladder-origin urothelial cancer, and about two thirds of the roughly 30 reported a prior smoking history. Patients had an ECOG performance status of 0 or 1 and had received between 0 and 3 prior chemotherapy regimens. Blood samples were analyzed 3 weeks after the start of treatment (second dose) and 6 weeks after the start of treatment. Blood samples yielded a median of about 150,000 T cells and around 83,000 unique TCRs, with median clonality 0.080. The study, an exploratory multi-omic analysis, examined somatic, immune and clinical correlates of response to PD-L1 blockade with atezolizumab in urothelial cancer. Pretreatment tumor samples, along with matched peripheral blood collected serially before and after atezolizumab treatment, underwent TCR sequencing. Durable clinical benefit was defined as progression-free survival longer than 6 months, and TCR features were also tested against progression-free and overall survival. In the same patients, pretreatment tumors underwent whole exome sequencing and RNA sequencing in addition to TCR sequencing. Roughly 9 patients reached durable clinical benefit, while 20 patients did not. Under 30 patients had pretreatment blood TCR-seq, some 25 had at least one posttreatment blood collection, and some 25 had tumor TCR-seq. The paper's findings and limits, for the study overall: A pretreatment peripheral blood TCR clonality below the median was linked to improved progression-free and overall survival. At 3 weeks after the start of treatment, tumor-associated TCR clones in peripheral blood had expanded more in patients with durable benefit (n ≈ 20, p = 0.022). Because of the small sample size (n ≈ 30) and the many exploratory analyses performed, the results are intended to be regarded as hypothesis-generating.

Measured from the cysteine to the phenylalanine, the CDR3 is 13 residues long. Only the CDR3 DNA is retained, 39 bases long and in frame from the first base. The V and J ends are trimmed by 1 base and 4 bases, leaving 8 bases between them. According to the germline V gene, CDR1 reads KGHSH and CDR2 reads LQKENI. According to the study, the label for this sample's time point signals: pretreatment peripheral blood. The cohort included under 35 patients with locally advanced or metastatic urothelial carcinoma who were treated at Memorial Sloan Kettering on a trial protocol. Peripheral blood mononuclear cells were collected pretreatment and during treatment, with between 1 and 8 total time points obtained per patient. The Qiagen DNeasy Blood extraction kit was used to purify genomic DNA from total PBMCs and from tumor samples. PBMCs were collected pretreatment and during treatment and were isolated and stored as previously described.

Note on this clone: Its antigen remains unidentified. No base quality information exists; no much larger clone differs at one position.

Each PCR received spiked-in synthetic TCR analog templates so that absolute template abundance could be estimated from read counts. Using the immunoSEQ assay, TCRbeta CDR3 regions were amplified from genomic DNA with bias-controlled V and J gene primers. Sequencing of rearranged TCRbeta segments was done at approximately 20X coverage. In the paper's pipeline: Sequencing errors were corrected by clustering and CDR3s were annotated against IMGT to assign V, D and J genes. Downstream analyses used only productive TCRbeta rearrangements and left out out-of-frame or stop-codon sequences. Clonality was calculated as one minus the Shannon entropy normalized by the log of the number of unique productive sequences. Clones differing between time points or between blood and tumor were identified by Fisher's exact test with Benjamini-Hochberg correction at adjusted p below 0.01. TCRdb took over this immuneACCESS table, retaining in-frame rearrangements with V and J assigned. Such tables are incomplete; in checked studies, under half of the missing clones stem from an unresolved V gene, and the remainder is unexplained. V and J calls and clone size are as listed in that table; D and trimming were resolved from the DNA. The sample table contains roughly 95,000 clones; only one count was recorded for around 90% of them. Roughly 2% of the sample belongs to the ten largest clones.

The sample was PBMCs, taken around atezolizumab (anti-PD-L1) treatment. Recombination linked TRBV18 to TRBJ2-7, with a weak D call of TRBD1 (6 bases match). The receptor's source is a man in his fifties or sixties with urothelial cancer. The CDR3 in this case is CASSPLGQYEQYF. The DNA is as follows: TGTGCCAGCTCACCACTAGGACAGTACGAGCAGTACTTC.